The clone carrying this T cell receptor (beta chain) was detected only a few times. Its cognate antigen is unknown. The source of the sample is a study of cytomegalovirus exposure and HLA in healthy donors. Germline CDR1 SGHNT, CDR2 YENEEA. With 5 bases removed from V and 5 bases from J, the gap between germline ends came to 10 bases. The CDR3 has 13 residues. The PCR employed 60 Vbeta primers together with 13 Jbeta primers. The repertoire was sequenced with immunoSEQ multiplex PCR; TCRdb's copy has only in-frame clones and lacks some. The sample consists of over 65,000 clones, about 71% of them appearing once. Study-wide findings and caveats: A previous analysis found most TCR beta V segments productive roughly 90% or roughly 30% of the time. The likely origin of a cluster of highly shared sequence variants was a sequencing artifact.

This receptor was identified in a man in his 60s in good health and CMV-seropositive. The chain joins TRBV11-3 to TRBJ2-1; possibly TRBD1 for D (5 bases). What was sequenced was PBMCs. In nucleotides, the CDR3 is TGTGCCAGCAGCCTCTTACAGGACAATGAGCAGTTCTTC. This gives the protein CASSLLQDNEQFF.